Shown below are 22 T cell receptor beta chains from a single sample sequenced in a study of early T cells in non-severe SARS-CoV-2 infection. TCRdb re-called the 5' RACE reads through MiXCR, storing one row per CDR3 protein. This sample has about 71,000 distinct CDR3 sequences, with 9.5% to 15% found just once. The starting material was whole blood, obtained at baseline. The receptors were sampled from an adult who was a healthcare worker with PCR-confirmed SARS-CoV-2 infection or an uninfected control (not recorded which).

The chain carries TRBV11-2 and TRBJ2-5; possible D gene TRBD1, 6 bases. Germline lookup yields CDR1 SGHAT and CDR2 FQNNGV. This CDR3 has 12 amino acids. Trimming pared 5 bases from V and 3 bases from J, leaving 7 bases between. CDR3 region: CASSRTEETQYF. The CDR3 DNA reads as TGTGCCAGCAGCCGGACAGAAGAGACCCAGTACTTC.

This clonotype was counted a few times. This chain links TRBV7-2 with TRBJ2-4, with D perhaps matching TRBD2 (5 bases). This CDR3 spans 16 amino acids. The germline V gene has CDR1 SGHTA and CDR2 FQGNSA. The V gene lost 5 bases and the J gene lost 2 bases, with 16 bases spanning the gap. CDR3 loop: CASSPRRAGPKNIQYF. As DNA, the CDR3 is TGTGCCAGCAGCCCCCGGCGGGCAGGACCCAAAAACATTCAGTACTTC.

This clonotype was detected ten times or more. The rearrangement links TRBV7-9 to TRBJ1-1; D possibly corresponds to TRBD1 (5 bases). Trimming stripped 3 bases from V and 10 bases from J, with 12 bases between. Germline-derived CDR1 and CDR2 are SEHNR and FQNEAQ (reference sequence). The CDR3 is 12 residues long. The CDR3 region is CASSLAGPIAFF. CDR3 in DNA: TGTGCCAGCAGCTTGGCGGGACCCATAGCTTTCTTT.

This clonotype was observed at least ten times. The chain has TRBV3-1 and TRBJ1-6; 7 nucleotides align to TRBD1. Germline V gene sequence: CDR1 LGHDT, CDR2 YNNKEL (reference sequence). The CDR3 consists of 16 residues. Germline trimming cut 2 bases from V and 6 bases from J; bases unmatched to any gene: 7. The CDR3 region has the DNA TGTGCCAGCAGCCAATTCGGCAGGGGGTTTAATTCACCCCTCCACTTT. As protein: CASSQFGRGFNSPLHF.

This clonotype was seen a handful of times. The chain employs TRBV10-2 and TRBJ1-5, with 7 positions matching TRBD1. The CDR3 covers 16 residues. V dropped 4 bases and J dropped 2; count of bases not matched to a gene: 8. In germline, CDR1 is WSHSY, CDR2 SAAADI. CDR3 coding DNA: TGCGCCAGCAGTGCAGGGAGGACAGGAGGCAATCAGCCCCAGCATTTT. Its translation is CASSAGRTGGNQPQHF.

This clonotype was seen a few times. The chain joins TRBV5-4 to TRBJ2-3; 7 bases align to TRBD1. There are 15 residues in the CDR3. The germline V gene encodes CDR1 SGHNT and CDR2 YYREEE (reference sequence). J lost 4 bases, V lost 4 bases, and 9 bases had no gene match. The CDR3 sequence is CASSPMTGLPDTQYF. CDR3 bases: TGTGCCAGCAGCCCCATGACAGGGCTTCCAGATACGCAGTATTTT.

This clonotype appeared a few times. The V and J genes are TRBV5-1 and TRBJ1-5; D gene uncertain. The ends were cut back, 4 bases at V and 6 bases at J, with 14 bases in the middle. Germline lookup yields CDR1 SGHRS and CDR2 YFSETQ. The CDR3 extends over 14 amino acids. The CDR3 DNA reads as TGCGCCAGCAGCCAAGGTGAAGGGAGTCAGCCCCAGCATTTT. Amino acids: CASSQGEGSQPQHF.

This clonotype turned up a few times. This sequence joins TRBV29-1 and TRBJ2-3; 14 bases match TRBD2. CDR1 SQVTM and CDR2 ANQGSEA come from the germline V gene. There are 15 residues in the CDR3. In DNA form, the CDR3 reads TGCAGTGGACGAGGGACTAGCGGGGGAACAGATACGCAGTATTTT. Translating it yields CSGRGTSGGTDTQYF.

Only a few counts were recorded for this clonotype. The V call is TRBV28, the J call TRBJ1-5, with D uncertain. This CDR3 is built from 10 residues. Germline V CDR1 and CDR2: MDHEN, SYDVKM. The V end was cut by 9 bases, the J end by 4 bases, with 4 bases between. Here the CDR3 reads CASSNQPQHF. Written as DNA, the CDR3 is TGTGCCAGTTCAAATCAGCCCCAGCATTTT.

The gene calls are TRBV7-9 and TRBJ1-2; 12 positions match TRBD1. Germline V gene data show CDR1 as SEHNR and CDR2 as FQNEAQ (reference sequence). The CDR3 contains 14 residues. J lost 8 bases, V lost 5 bases, and 6 bases had no gene match. CDR3 sequence: CASSLGQGADGYTF. Here the CDR3 DNA reads TGTGCCAGCAGCCTGGGACAGGGGGCCGACGGCTACACCTTC.

This chain joins TRBV6-5 and TRBJ2-1; possible D gene TRBD1, 6 bases. The germline V gene encodes CDR1 MNHEY and CDR2 SVGAGI. The V end was cut by 6 bases, the J end by 9 bases, with 18 bases between. The CDR3 length is 14 residues. The CDR3 spells CASSTTFRGREQFF. DNA of the CDR3: TGTGCCAGCAGCACAACCTTCAGGGGTCGTGAGCAGTTCTTC.

This clonotype was seen ten or more times. The chain uses TRBV12-3 or TRBV12-4 and TRBJ2-5; TRBD1 is a possible D gene (5 bases). The CDR3 is 13 residues long. The V end was cut by 3 bases, the J end by 3 bases, with 8 bases between. The CDR3 here is CASSFRVEETQYF. CDR3 sequence (DNA): TGTGCCAGCAGTTTCAGGGTGGAAGAGACCCAGTACTTC.

This rearrangement joins TRBV5-1 to TRBJ1-1, with a weak D call TRBD1 (6 bases). Trimming removed 2 bases from V and 2 bases from J, with 16 bases in between. Germline CDR1 and CDR2: SGHRS and YFSETQ. The CDR3 sequence is 16 residues long. The CDR3 region is CASSLGGLGGNTEAFF. CDR3 nucleotide sequence: TGCGCCAGCAGCTTAGGAGGGTTAGGGGGAAACACTGAAGCTTTCTTT.

In this sample, this clonotype turned up a few times. The chain joins TRBV6-1 to TRBJ1-5; D is unclear. Per the germline V gene, CDR1 is MNHNS and CDR2 is SASEGT. The CDR3 loop spans 15 amino acids. Trimming took off 1 base at V and 4 bases at J, with 11 bases between the two ends. The CDR3 DNA reads TGTGCCAGCAGTGAAGGAAGTCCGGCTAATCAGCCCCAGCATTTT. Amino acid sequence: CASSEGSPANQPQHF.

This clonotype showed up just a few times. The V gene is TRBV5-6, the J gene TRBJ2-7; 7 bases are a match to TRBD1. The CDR3 covers 15 residues. Germline V gene lookup returns CDR1 SGHDT and CDR2 YYEEEE. The V gene end was trimmed by 9 bases and the J gene end by 2 bases; junction bases not matched to a gene: 14. CDR3 in amino acids: CANNDRVGPPYEQYF. CDR3 bases: TGTGCCAATAATGACAGGGTAGGTCCCCCCTACGAGCAGTACTTC.

In its sample, this clonotype was seen many times. The chain recombines TRBV20-1 with TRBJ2-1; D is perhaps TRBD2 (5 bases). This CDR3 contains 12 residues. V lost 2 bases and J lost 9, with 11 bases in between. CDR1 and CDR2 (germline): DFQATT, SNEGSKA (reference sequence). The CDR3 spells CSARSLGIEQFF. The CDR3 nucleotides are TGCAGTGCTAGATCACTAGGCATTGAGCAGTTCTTC.

This clonotype was counted many times. The chain combines TRBV28 with TRBJ2-1; unclear D gene. Germline CDR1 MDHEN, CDR2 SYDVKM. With 3 bases removed from V and 8 bases from J, the gap between germline ends came to 23 bases. The CDR3 is made up of 17 amino acids. The CDR3 sequence is CASSLPLHGPQFDEQFF. The CDR3 DNA reads as TGTGCCAGCAGTTTGCCCCTTCACGGGCCCCAGTTCGATGAGCAGTTCTTC. The whole variable domain, remainder taken from reference TRBV28 and TRBJ2-1, is DVKVTQSSRYLVKRTGEKVFLECVQDMDHENMFWYRQDPGLGLRLIYFSYDVKMKEKGDIPEGYSVSREKKERFSLILESASTNQTSMYLCASSLPLHGPQFDEQFFGPGTRLTVL.

The chain uses TRBV7-2 and TRBJ2-3, with D perhaps matching TRBD2 (7 bases). V was shortened by 0 bases and J by 1 base, with 14 bases between the two germline ends. The CDR3 extends over 17 amino acids. Looked up from germline, CDR1 is SGHTA and CDR2 is FQGNSA. CDR3 in amino acids: CASSLAGGPGGTDTQYF. CDR3 coding DNA: TGTGCCAGCAGCTTAGCGGGGGGGCCGGGTGGCACAGATACGCAGTATTTT.

The V gene is TRBV5-8, the J gene TRBJ2-7; 10 nucleotides align to TRBD1. CDR3 length: 13 residues. Germline CDR1 SGHTS, CDR2 YDEGEE. After removal of 4 bases from V and 6 bases from J, the junction contained 4 bases not matched to a gene. The CDR3 loop is CASSLDRGVEQYF. CDR3 DNA sequence: TGTGCCAGCAGCCTGGACAGGGGGGTCGAGCAGTACTTC.

This clonotype was observed many times. The chain joins TRBV24-1 to TRBJ2-5; D call uncertain. The CDR3 spans 13 residues. V lost 5 bases, J lost 2 bases, and 8 bases lay in between. The germline gives CDR1 KGHDR, CDR2 SFDVKD. The CDR3: CATSAGGQETQYF. The DNA for the CDR3 is TGTGCCACCAGTGCAGGCGGTCAAGAGACCCAGTACTTC.

This clonotype has only a few counts. The chain employs TRBV3-1 and TRBJ1-1, with TRBD1 matching 7 bases. This CDR3 comprises 14 residues. Losses at the gene ends were 5 bases for V and 6 bases for J; bases not matched to a gene: 9. In germline, CDR1 is LGHDT, CDR2 YNNKEL (reference sequence). CDR3 DNA sequence: TGTGCCAGCAGCTACAGGGGCGGTTTCGCTGAAGCTTTCTTT. This translates into CASSYRGGFAEAFF.

The gene calls are TRBV12-3 or TRBV12-4 and TRBJ2-4; TRBD1 matches 7 bases. V shed 4 bases, J shed 4 bases, and the junction held 4 bases outside the gene matches. This CDR3 contains 14 residues. This chain's CDR3 is CASSSHRGKNIQYF. The CDR3 region has the DNA TGTGCCAGCAGTTCCCACAGGGGTAAAAACATTCAGTACTTC.